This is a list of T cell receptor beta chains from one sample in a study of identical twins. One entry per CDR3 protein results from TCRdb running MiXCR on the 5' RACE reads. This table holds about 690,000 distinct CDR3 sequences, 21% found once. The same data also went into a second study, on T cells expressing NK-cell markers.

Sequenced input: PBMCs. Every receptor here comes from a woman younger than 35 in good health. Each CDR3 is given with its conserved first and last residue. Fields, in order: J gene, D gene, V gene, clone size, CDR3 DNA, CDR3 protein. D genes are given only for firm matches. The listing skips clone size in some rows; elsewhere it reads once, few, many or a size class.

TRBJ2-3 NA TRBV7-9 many TGTGCCAGCAGCACGTCAAGTGTTACCGGCGCGTATTTT CASSTSSVTGAYF
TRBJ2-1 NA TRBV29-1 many TGCAGCGTTGACAGGGTCGGCCGGGATGAGCAGTTCTTC CSVDRVGRDEQFF
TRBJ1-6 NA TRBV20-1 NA TGCAGTCCTCGGGGTCCAAATTCACCCCTCCACTTT CSPRGPNSPLHF
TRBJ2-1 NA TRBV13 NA TGTGCCAGCATGCTAACAGAGCAGTTCTTC CASMLTEQFF
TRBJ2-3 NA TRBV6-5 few TGTGCCAGCAGTTTTGGAAGGGCTAAAGATACGCAGTATTTT CASSFGRAKDTQYF
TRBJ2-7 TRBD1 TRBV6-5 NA TGTGCCAGCAGTTACTCCGATCGGACAGGGGCCACCTACGAGCAGTACTTC CASSYSDRTGATYEQYF
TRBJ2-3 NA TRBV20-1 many TGCAGTGCTAGTAACCCCCTCACTAGCACAGATACGCAGTATTTT CSASNPLTSTDTQYF
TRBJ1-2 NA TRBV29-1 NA TGCAGCTCTAGTGGCGGCAGTAACTATGGCTACACCTTC CSSSGGSNYGYTF
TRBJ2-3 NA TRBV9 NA TGTGCCAGCGGTGTTCGCTCACAGTATTTT CASGVRSQYF
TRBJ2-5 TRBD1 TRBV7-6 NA TGTGCCAGCAGCTTAGGACAGGGGCCGTCCGGTTTTGTGACCCAGTACTTC CASSLGQGPSGFVTQYF
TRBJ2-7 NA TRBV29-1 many TGCAGCGTTGAAGCCGGACGTATCGAGCAGTACTTC CSVEAGRIEQYF
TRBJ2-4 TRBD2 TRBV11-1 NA TGTGCCAGCAGCCTGCTTAGCGGGGGTAAAAACATTCAGTACTTC CASSLLSGGKNIQYF
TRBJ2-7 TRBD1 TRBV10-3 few TGTGCCACGACAGGGGCCGGCGCCTACGAGCAGTACTTC CATTGAGAYEQYF
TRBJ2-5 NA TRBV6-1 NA TGTGCCAGCAGTACAATGACTAACCAAGAGACCCAGTACTTC CASSTMTNQETQYF
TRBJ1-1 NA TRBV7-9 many TGTGCCAGCAGCTTACGCGGGGCGCGGAACACTGAAGCTTTCTTT CASSLRGARNTEAFF
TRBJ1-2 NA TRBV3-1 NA TGTGCCAGCAGCCCTTCCGGGGGGAACTATGGCTACACCTTC CASSPSGGNYGYTF
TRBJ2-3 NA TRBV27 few TGTGCCAGCAGTTTAAGCAGGAACACAGATACGCAGTATTTT CASSLSRNTDTQYF
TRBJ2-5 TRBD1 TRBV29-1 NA TGCAGCTATGGGACAGCGGCGACCCAGTACTTC CSYGTAATQYF
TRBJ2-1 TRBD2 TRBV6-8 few TGTGCCAGCAGGGGGGGGTTCAATGAGCAGTTCTTC CASRGGFNEQFF
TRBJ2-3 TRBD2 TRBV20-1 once TGCAGTGCTAGTGCTGAAGGACTAGCGGAAACTAGCACAGATACGCAGTATTTT CSASAEGLAETSTDTQYF
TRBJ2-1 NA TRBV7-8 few TGTGCCAGCAGCCCTAGGGCGGATGAGCAGTTCTTC CASSPRADEQFF
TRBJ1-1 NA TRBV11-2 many TGTGCCAGCAGCTTCGGGGAGAACACTGAAGCTTTCTTT CASSFGENTEAFF
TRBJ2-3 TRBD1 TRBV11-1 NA TGTGCCAGCAGCTTTCCGAGTAGACCAGGGGGCCCTACAGATACGCAGTATTTT CASSFPSRPGGPTDTQYF
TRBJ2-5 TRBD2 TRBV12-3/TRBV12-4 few TGTGCCAGCAGTTCTCCAGCGGGGGGGCTTGAGACCCAGTACTTC CASSSPAGGLETQYF
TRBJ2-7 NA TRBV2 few TGTGCCAGCAGTGGGGTAGGCCTCTCCTACGAGCAGTACTTC CASSGVGLSYEQYF
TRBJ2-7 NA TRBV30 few TGTGCCTGGAGTGTCCCAGGGAGGTACGAGCAGTACTTC CAWSVPGRYEQYF
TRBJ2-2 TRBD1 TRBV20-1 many TGCAGTGCTGGACAGGGGTCCATAGCGGGGGAGCTGTTTTTT CSAGQGSIAGELFF
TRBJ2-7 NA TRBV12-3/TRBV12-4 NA TGTGCCAGCAGTTTCGCGGGACTCCCCCCCGAGCAGTACTTC CASSFAGLPPEQYF
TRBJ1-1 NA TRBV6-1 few TGTGCCAGCATCCGAGGCCGGGCAGTTAACACTGAAGCTTTCTTT CASIRGRAVNTEAFF
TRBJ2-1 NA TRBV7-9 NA TGTGCCAGCAGTCCCGAGTCTGAGCAGTTCTTC CASSPESEQFF
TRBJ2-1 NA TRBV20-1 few TGCAGTGCAGGGACCCCGATTTACTCCTACAATGAGCAGTTCTTC CSAGTPIYSYNEQFF
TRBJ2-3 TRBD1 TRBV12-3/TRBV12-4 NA TGTGCCAGCAGTTTTGCGCGGACAGGGCGTTCAGATACGCAGTATTTT CASSFARTGRSDTQYF
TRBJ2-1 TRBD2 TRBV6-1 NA TGTGCCAGCAGTGGGATTATAAGCGGGGCCCGCTCCTACAATGAGCAGTTCTTC CASSGIISGARSYNEQFF
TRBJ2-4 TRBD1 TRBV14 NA TGTGCCAGCAGCGACGGGACAGGGGGATCCAAAAACATTCAGTACTTC CASSDGTGGSKNIQYF
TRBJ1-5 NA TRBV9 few TGTGCCAGCAGCGTTGAACAGGGACCCCAGCCCCAGCATTTT CASSVEQGPQPQHF
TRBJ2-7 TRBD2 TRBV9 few TGTGCCAGGGTGGGGGGGAAAGACGGCTACGAGCAGTACTTC CARVGGKDGYEQYF
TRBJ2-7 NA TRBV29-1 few TGCAGCGTTGTAAGGGGGGAAAGATACTACGAGCAGTACTTC CSVVRGERYYEQYF
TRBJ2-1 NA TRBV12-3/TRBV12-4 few TGTGCCAGCAGTGCAAGATACGGGCAGTTCTTC CASSARYGQFF
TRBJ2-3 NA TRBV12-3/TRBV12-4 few TGTGCCACAGGGTCCAGAGGAGGCACAGATACGCAGTATTTT CATGSRGGTDTQYF
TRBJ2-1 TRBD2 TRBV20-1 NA TGCAGTGCTCGCGCACTAGCGGGACAATACAATGAGCAGTTCTTC CSARALAGQYNEQFF
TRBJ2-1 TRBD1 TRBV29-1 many TGCAGCGTTGGAGGGACAGAGAGCTCCTACAATGAGCAGTTCTTC CSVGGTESSYNEQFF
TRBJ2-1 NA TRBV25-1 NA TGTGCCAGCAGTGCAGGGCCCCCCTCCTACAATGAGCAGTTCTTC CASSAGPPSYNEQFF
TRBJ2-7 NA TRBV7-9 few TGTGCCAGCAGCCGTCCTGTAGGGGGAGGGGGCGGCGAGCAGTACTTC CASSRPVGGGGGEQYF
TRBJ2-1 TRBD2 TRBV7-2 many TGTGCCAGCAGCTCTAGCGGGAGGGCCCTCCACGAAGAGCAGTTCTTC CASSSSGRALHEEQFF